Sequencing of this T cell receptor (beta chain) was carried out in a study of cytomegalovirus exposure and HLA in healthy donors (dated by TCRdb to the late 2010s). Context from the whole study: An earlier analysis of approximately 640 of the donors reported 276 Gb of sequence data and some 120 million unique TCR beta sequences from about 200 million T cells. Besides the first cohort of 666 subjects, a separate validation cohort made up of over 100 different subjects was used. Both class I and class II loci were covered by HLA typing, at four-digit resolution. The study used immunosequencing to profile the T cell repertoires of some 600 subjects and linked those repertoires to cytomegalovirus serostatus. Approximately 300 gigabases of sequencing data and 75 million to 85 million unique TCR sequences made up an early release that covered approximately 620 HLA-typed donors. A later analysis re-examined previously published TCR beta repertoires from hundreds of donors and added high-resolution HLA genotyping to investigate patterns of TCR occurrence. The aim of the study was to test whether cataloging public T cell receptors could identify signatures of past pathogen exposure. In an earlier analysis of roughly 580 of the donors, high-throughput TCR beta sequencing was used to judge whether each TCR beta V gene segment behaved as functional or pseudogenic. Across some 400 genotyped donors of the cohort, an average of about 240,000 unique TCR beta nucleotide sequences per donor were sequenced, and roughly 17% of those sequences were non-productive. The later analysis used no new phenotypic data to find candidate immune exposures, relying instead on TCR beta sequences and their occurrence across donors. Because of strong linkage in the cohort, roughly five DR-DQ haplotypes were treated as single units for association and clustering. All discovery cohort repertoires had been generated using a single sequencing platform. Donor age, sex, ethnicity and CMV serostatus were collected together with the repertoire data. To predict cytomegalovirus infection status, the study brought together high-throughput TCR immunosequencing, statistical association of individual TCRs with disease status, and machine learning. A later genetic analysis used genome-wide SNP genotypes for 398 of the 666 donors, treating that subset as a discovery cohort. Of the 398 genotyped donors, over 70% fell in the genetic ancestry cluster associated with self-reported Caucasian donors. Typing coverage varied by locus: about 620-630 donors for A, B, C, DRB1 and DQB1; roughly 560 for DQA1; 600 to 610 for DPA1; approximately 450 for DPB1.

Including cysteine and phenylalanine, the CDR3 has 14 amino acids. The DNA shown is the 42-base CDR3, in frame from base 1. According to the germline V gene, CDR1 reads SNHLY and CDR2 reads FYNNEI. In total, roughly 670 healthy bone marrow donors made up the cohort. Cohort members were all nominally healthy when sampled, although unrecorded immune exposures were likely present. The donor tested CMV seronegative, placing the donor among the 350 or so seronegative members of the cohort. Every donor gave a peripheral blood sample, and the peripheral blood mononuclear cells from that sample were used for TCR beta sequencing. Genomic DNA extraction from the blood cell samples was performed with the Qiagen DNeasy Blood Extraction Kit. Preparation of the library involved the immunoSEQ multiplex PCR assay. A mixture of 60 forward primers for TCR Vbeta segments and 13 reverse primers for TCR Jbeta segments was used in the multiplex PCR. The CDR3 region of rearranged TCR beta genes was amplified from genomic DNA by a multiplex PCR assay. The amplified TCR beta libraries were sequenced on the Illumina HiSeq System as 87-base-pair reads. On the study's bioinformatics: Across the 700 or so repertoires, a later analysis counted some 80 million unique TCR beta chains, roughly 11 million of which were shared by at least two donors. Raw reads were error-corrected and collapsed into unique sequences by a nearest-neighbor algorithm in which closely related sequences were merged to remove PCR and sequencing errors. Alignment of CDR3 sequences to IMGT reference sequences was used to assign V, D and J gene segments. Each retained sequence needed at least a six-nucleotide match to both a V gene segment and a J gene segment. Rearrangements were called productive when the CDR3 lacked stop codons and stayed in frame with V and J; all others were non-productive. Following IMGT convention, CDR3 was defined as the stretch from the second conserved V-encoded cysteine to the conserved J-encoded phenylalanine. In an earlier analysis of 550 to 650 of the donors, sequences lacking an unambiguous match to a single V gene segment were excluded. An earlier analysis of 500 to 600 of the donors classified V segments as functional when productive rearrangements were above 56.7% and as segregating when the standard deviation between donors was above 5%. A statistical classification framework was developed to diagnose cytomegalovirus status using the catalog of TCR beta chain sequences. A later analysis assigned V and J genes by comparing TCR nucleotide sequences with IMGT/GENE-DB human TR gene sequences. The TCRdist pipeline was used in a later analysis to assign CDR3 sequences and most-parsimonious VDJ recombination scenarios. In a later analysis, every TCR beta chain was defined by the combination of its CDR3 amino acid sequence and its V-gene family, and reads without a unique V-gene family were dropped. As a way to deal with suspected cross-contamination and a sequencing artifact, a later analysis dropped more than 500 nucleotide sequences that were highly shared and had low generation probability. In a later analysis, a clonal expansion index for each public chain was calculated from normalized within-repertoire ranks of inferred template counts. In a later analysis, generation probabilities were computed with a VDJ recombination model fitted to out-of-frame rearrangements, and the resulting probabilities were checked against IGoR. In a later analysis, TCR-TCR, TCR-HLA and TCR-CMV co-occurrence was scored with hypergeometric tests, and a repertoire-size bias correction was applied to TCR pairs. False discovery rates were estimated in a later analysis by permuting HLA or CMV assignments 20 times. In a later analysis, co-occurring TCRs were grouped using DBSCAN, and TCRdist sequence similarity was added for clustering within HLA-allele-positive subsets. Repertoires with fewer than 30,000 or more than 120,000 public chains were left out of co-occurrence clustering, as were five repertoires with anomalous nucleotide sharing. Sourced from immuneACCESS, this table was stored by TCRdb with only in-frame sequences that have V and J called. A share of the clones is absent; for the studies checked, an unresolved V gene accounts for under half, and the remainder has no known explanation. Clone size and the V and J calls come from that table; the DNA yielded D and trimming. This sample holds approximately 84,000 clones; roughly 80% were observed only once. 2% to 2.5% of the sample rests with the top ten.

Beyond this particular receptor, the publication reports: A cluster of highly shared sequence variants was judged likely to represent a technical artifact of the sequencing pipeline. Correlated functional status among segregating V segments might reflect linkage disequilibrium, but an unknown experimental factor could not be ruled out. Sequencing depth was assumed to be roughly uniform across donors in the presence/absence analyses, though that assumption may not hold. Across donors, most TCR sequences were observed very rarely, whereas some public TCRs were present in many individuals. It was suggested by the authors that the approach could potentially be generalized to other disease states and immunological phenotypes. In an earlier analysis of more than 500 of the donors, most TCR beta V segments appeared in productive rearrangements about 87% or about 30% of the time, broadly matching IMGT annotations. The cohort was sequenced for TCR beta chains only, and without alpha or paired-chain data the features that could be detected were limited. According to a later genetic analysis, donors in an Asian-associated ancestry cluster had fewer N-insertions in productive TCRs than the approximately 610-donor mean. A few of the identified cytomegalovirus-associated TCR beta chains were confirmed in vitro to be specific for cytomegalovirus antigens. The study gave a list of 150 to 200 TCR beta chains associated with cytomegalovirus. In a later analysis, TCR association rates were found to vary across HLA loci, with the most associated TCRs seen for DRB1 alleles and the fewest for HLA-C alleles. V-gene and J-gene trimming of TCR beta chains was associated with a missense DCLRE1C variant in a later genetic analysis, and the association was replicated in an independent cohort. In a later analysis, most CMV-associated TCR beta chains were found to appear HLA-restricted, with HLA associations seemingly driven largely by CMV exposure. Because counts were too low, 15 to 20 rarely observed V segments, including chromosome 9 orphons, were excluded from the earlier analysis of several hundred of the donors. Some IMGT-functional V segments, including TRBV6-2 and TRBV6-3, could not be told apart with the 87-base-pair reads, so those segments were excluded. The only immune exposure information available for the cohort was CMV serostatus. In both the original and validation cohorts, the classifier was reported to diagnose cytomegalovirus status with high specificity and sensitivity. A later analysis reported that several top co-occurrence clusters appeared linked to parvovirus B19, influenza, CMV and Epstein-Barr virus. HLA typing was unavailable for some donors at each locus, so association tests used only the typed subset. A further reported finding was that TCR beta sequences accurately predicted the HLA-A and HLA-B alleles for most subjects in the first cohort. A later analysis associated about 17,000 TCR beta sequences with specific HLA alleles at a false discovery rate of 0.05. Compared with equally common non-associated chains, HLA-associated TCR beta chains in a later analysis were more clonally expanded and had lower generation probabilities. When HLA alleles, especially DR and DQ, strongly co-occurred, attributing TCR associations to individual alleles was difficult.

This clone was seen only a few times. Its antigen is currently not known. Germline is not matched at one junction end, which may reflect a read error. In this chain, TRBV2 is recombined with TRBJ2-4, with TRBD2 identical over 8 junction bases. This sequence originates from a man in his forties in good health and CMV-seronegative. Sequencing input: PBMCs. The CDR3 region has the sequence CASSGYGITRGGRF. DNA sequence: TGTGCCAGCAGTGGTTACGGGATTACTCGGGGGGGACGATTC.